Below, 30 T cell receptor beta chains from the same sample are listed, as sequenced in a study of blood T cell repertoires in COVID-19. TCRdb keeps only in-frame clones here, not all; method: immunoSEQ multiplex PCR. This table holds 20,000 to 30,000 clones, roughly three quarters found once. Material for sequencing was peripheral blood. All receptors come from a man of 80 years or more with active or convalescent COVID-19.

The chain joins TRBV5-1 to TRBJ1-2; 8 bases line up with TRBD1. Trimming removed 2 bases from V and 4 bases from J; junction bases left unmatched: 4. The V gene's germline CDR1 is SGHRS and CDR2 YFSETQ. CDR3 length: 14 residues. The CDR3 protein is CASSFPGTGYGYTF. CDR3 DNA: TGCGCCAGCAGCTTCCCCGGGACAGGCTATGGCTACACCTTC.

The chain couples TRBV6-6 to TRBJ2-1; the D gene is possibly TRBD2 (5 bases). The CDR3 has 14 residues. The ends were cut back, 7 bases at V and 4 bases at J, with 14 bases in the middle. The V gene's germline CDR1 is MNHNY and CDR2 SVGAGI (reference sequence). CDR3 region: CASNFAGEYNEQFF. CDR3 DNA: TGTGCCAGCAATTTTGCGGGTGAATACAATGAGCAGTTCTTC.

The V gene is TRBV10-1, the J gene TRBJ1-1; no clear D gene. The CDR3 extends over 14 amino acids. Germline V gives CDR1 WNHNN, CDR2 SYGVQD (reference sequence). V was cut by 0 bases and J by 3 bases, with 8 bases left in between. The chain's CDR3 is CASSESQLDTEAFF. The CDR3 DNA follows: TGCGCCAGCAGTGAGTCACAGTTAGACACTGAAGCTTTCTTT.

This chain's CDR3 is CASSLGPRGINTIYF. The CDR3 nucleotides read TGTGCCAGCAGCTTAGGACCGCGGGGCATTAACACCATATATTTT. This rearrangement joins TRBV7-2 to TRBJ1-3; D might be TRBD1 (5 bases). Germline V CDR1 and CDR2: SGHTA, FQGNSA. The ends were cut back, 1 base at V and 7 bases at J, with 14 bases in the middle. CDR3 length equals 15 residues.

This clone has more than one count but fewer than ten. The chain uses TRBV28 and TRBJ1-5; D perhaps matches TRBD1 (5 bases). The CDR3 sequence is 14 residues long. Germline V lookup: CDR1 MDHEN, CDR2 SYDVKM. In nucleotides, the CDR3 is TGTGCTGGCAGGGAGGGGTTGGGCAATCAGCCCCAGCATTTT. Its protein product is CAGREGLGNQPQHF.

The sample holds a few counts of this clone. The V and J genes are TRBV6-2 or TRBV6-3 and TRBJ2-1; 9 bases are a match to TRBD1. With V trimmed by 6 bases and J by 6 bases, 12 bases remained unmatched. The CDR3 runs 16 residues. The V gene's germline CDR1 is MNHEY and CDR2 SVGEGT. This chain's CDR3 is CASSPGTGLGSNEQFF. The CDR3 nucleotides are TGTGCCAGCAGCCCCGGGACAGGGCTCGGGTCCAATGAGCAGTTCTTC.

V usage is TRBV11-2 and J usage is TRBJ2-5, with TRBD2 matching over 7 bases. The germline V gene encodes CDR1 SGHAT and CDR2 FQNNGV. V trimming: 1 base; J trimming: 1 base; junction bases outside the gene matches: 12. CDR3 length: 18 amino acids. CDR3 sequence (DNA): TGTGCCAGCAGCTTAGTTCCAGCAATCGGGACTATCCAAGAGACCCAGTACTTC. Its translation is CASSLVPAIGTIQETQYF.

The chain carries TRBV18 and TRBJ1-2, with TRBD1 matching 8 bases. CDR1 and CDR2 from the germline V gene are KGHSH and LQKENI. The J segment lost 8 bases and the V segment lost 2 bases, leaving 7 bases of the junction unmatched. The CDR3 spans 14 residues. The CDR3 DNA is TGTGCCAGCTCACCAGGCAGGGGGCTGGAAGGCTACACCTTC. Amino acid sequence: CASSPGRGLEGYTF. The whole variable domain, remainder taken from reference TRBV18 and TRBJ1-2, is NAGVMQNPRHLVRRRGQEARLRCSPMKGHSHVYWYRQLPEEGLKFMVYLQKENIIDESGMPKERFSAEFPKEGPSILRIQQVVRGDSAAYFCASSPGRGLEGYTFGSGTRLTVV.

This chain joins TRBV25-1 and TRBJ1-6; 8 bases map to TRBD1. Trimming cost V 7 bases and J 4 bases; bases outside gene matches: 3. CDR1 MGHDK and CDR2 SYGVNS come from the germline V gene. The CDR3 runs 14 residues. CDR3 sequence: CASKGQVYNSPLHF. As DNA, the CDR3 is TGTGCCAGCAAGGGACAGGTTTATAATTCACCCCTCCACTTT.

CDR3 coding DNA: TGTGCCAGCAGCTTCTTAGGACAGGGGGCCGGGCAGTACTTC. It translates to CASSFLGQGAGQYF. The chain links TRBV11-2 to TRBJ2-7, with 11 positions matching TRBD1. This CDR3 is built from 14 residues. J gave up 9 bases and V 3 bases, and 7 bases lay outside the gene matches. Germline V gene lookup returns CDR1 SGHAT and CDR2 FQNNGV.

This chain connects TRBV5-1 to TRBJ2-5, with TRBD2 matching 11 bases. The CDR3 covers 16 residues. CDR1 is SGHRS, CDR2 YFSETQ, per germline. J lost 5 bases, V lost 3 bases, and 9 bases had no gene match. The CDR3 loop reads CASSSKVAGGYETQYF. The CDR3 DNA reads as TGCGCCAGCAGCTCAAAGGTAGCGGGAGGGTATGAGACCCAGTACTTC. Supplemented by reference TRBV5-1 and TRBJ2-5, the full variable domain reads KAGVTQTPRYLIKTRGQQVTLSCSPISGHRSVSWYQQTPGQGLQFLFEYFSETQRNKGNFPGRFSGRQFSNSRSEMNVSTLELGDSALYLCASSSKVAGGYETQYFGPGTRLLVL.

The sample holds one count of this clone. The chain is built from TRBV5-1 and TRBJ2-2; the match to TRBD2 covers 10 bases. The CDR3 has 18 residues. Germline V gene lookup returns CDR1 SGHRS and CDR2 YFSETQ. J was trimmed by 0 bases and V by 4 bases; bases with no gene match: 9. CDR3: CASSQPPGLATNTGELFF. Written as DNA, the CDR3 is TGCGCCAGCAGCCAGCCCCCGGGACTAGCGACGAACACCGGGGAGCTGTTTTTT.

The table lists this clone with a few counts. CDR3 amino acids: CASMGTGFSWTEAFF. The CDR3, as DNA: TGTGCCAGTATGGGGACAGGATTTTCTTGGACTGAAGCTTTCTTT. The chain carries TRBV19 and TRBJ1-1, with 8 bases lining up with TRBD1. The CDR3 has 15 amino acids. Germline V gene data show CDR1 as LNHDA and CDR2 as SQIVND (reference sequence). With 7 bases clipped from V and 5 bases from J, the junction kept 12 bases outside the gene matches.

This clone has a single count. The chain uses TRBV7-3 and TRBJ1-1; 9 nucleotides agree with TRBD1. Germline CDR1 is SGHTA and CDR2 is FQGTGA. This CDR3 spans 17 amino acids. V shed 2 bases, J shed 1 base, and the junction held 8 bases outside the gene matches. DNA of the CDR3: TGTGCCAGCAGCTTACGGCCTTTGGGACAGGGGAACACTGAAGCTTTCTTT. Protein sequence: CASSLRPLGQGNTEAFF.

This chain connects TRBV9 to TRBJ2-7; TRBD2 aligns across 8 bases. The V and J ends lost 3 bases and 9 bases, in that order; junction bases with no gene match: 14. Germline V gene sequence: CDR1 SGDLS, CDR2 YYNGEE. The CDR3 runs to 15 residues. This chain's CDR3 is CASSAGGTFVHRQYF. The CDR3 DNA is TGTGCCAGCAGCGCGGGGGGGACATTTGTTCATCGGCAGTACTTC.

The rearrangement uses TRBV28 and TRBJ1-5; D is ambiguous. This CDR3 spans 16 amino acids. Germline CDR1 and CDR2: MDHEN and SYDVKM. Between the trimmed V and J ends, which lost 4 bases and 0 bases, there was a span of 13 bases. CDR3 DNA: TGTGCCAGCAGTTCGTATACGGGGTATAGCAATCAGCCCCAGCATTTT. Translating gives CASSSYTGYSNQPQHF.

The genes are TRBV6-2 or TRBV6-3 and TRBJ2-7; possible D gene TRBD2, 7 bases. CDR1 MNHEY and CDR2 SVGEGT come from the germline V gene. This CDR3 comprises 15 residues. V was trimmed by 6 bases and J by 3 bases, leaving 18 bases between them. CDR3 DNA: TGTGCCAGCAGCCAGGAAGGGGGGGGGCTCTACGAGCAGTACTTC. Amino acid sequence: CASSQEGGGLYEQYF.

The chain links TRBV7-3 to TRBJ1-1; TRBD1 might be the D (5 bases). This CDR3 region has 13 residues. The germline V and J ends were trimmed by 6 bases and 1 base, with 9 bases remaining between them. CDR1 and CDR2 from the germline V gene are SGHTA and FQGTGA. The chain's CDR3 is CASSPQGNTEAFF. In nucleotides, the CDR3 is TGTGCCAGCAGTCCCCAGGGGAACACTGAAGCTTTCTTT.

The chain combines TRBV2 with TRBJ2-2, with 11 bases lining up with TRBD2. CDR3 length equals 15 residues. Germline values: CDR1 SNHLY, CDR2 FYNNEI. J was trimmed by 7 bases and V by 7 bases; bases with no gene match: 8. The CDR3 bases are TGTGCCAGCAAAAAGACTAGCGGGACCATCGGGGAGCTGTTTTTT. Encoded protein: CASKKTSGTIGELFF.

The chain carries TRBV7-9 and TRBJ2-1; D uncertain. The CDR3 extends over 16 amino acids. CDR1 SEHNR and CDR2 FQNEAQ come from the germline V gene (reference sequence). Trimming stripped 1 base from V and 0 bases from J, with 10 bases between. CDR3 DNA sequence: TGTGCCAGCAGCTTAGGTTTTTTCAGCTCCTACAATGAGCAGTTCTTC. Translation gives CASSLGFFSSYNEQFF.

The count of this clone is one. CDR3 sequence (DNA): TGTGCCAGCAATCGTGGAGCGTTTAGCACAGATACGCAGTATTTT. This sequence encodes CASNRGAFSTDTQYF. The gene calls are TRBV2 and TRBJ2-3; no firm D call. CDR1 and CDR2 (germline): SNHLY, FYNNEI. The CDR3 contains 15 residues. V lost 7 bases to trimming and J lost 0 bases, with 14 bases between them.

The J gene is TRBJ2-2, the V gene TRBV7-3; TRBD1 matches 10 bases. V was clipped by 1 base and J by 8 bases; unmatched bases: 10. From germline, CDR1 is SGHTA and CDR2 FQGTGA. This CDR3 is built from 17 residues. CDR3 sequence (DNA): TGTGCCAGCAGCTTAAGTTCCCCGCGACAGGGGGCGGGGGAGCTGTTTTTT. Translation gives CASSLSSPRQGAGELFF.

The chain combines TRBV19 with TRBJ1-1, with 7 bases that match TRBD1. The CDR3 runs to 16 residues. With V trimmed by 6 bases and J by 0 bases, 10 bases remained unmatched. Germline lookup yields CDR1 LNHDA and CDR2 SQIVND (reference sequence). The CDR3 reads CASRPRTGSLNTEAFF. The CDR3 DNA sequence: TGTGCCAGTAGGCCCAGGACAGGTTCTTTGAACACTGAAGCTTTCTTT. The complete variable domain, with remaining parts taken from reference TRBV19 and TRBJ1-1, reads DGGITQSPKYLFRKEGQNVTLSCEQNLNHDAMYWYRQDPGQGLRLIYYSQIVNDFQKGDIAEGYSVSREKKESFPLTVTSAQKNPTAFYLCASRPRTGSLNTEAFFGQGTRLTVV.

DNA for the CDR3: TGTGCCAGCAGTTTGCAGGGGCCTCCCTACGAGCAGTACTTC. The encoded protein is CASSLQGPPYEQYF. The chain couples TRBV28 to TRBJ2-7; D possibly corresponds to TRBD1 (6 bases). CDR1 is MDHEN, CDR2 SYDVKM, per germline. The CDR3 has 14 amino acids. V was trimmed by 3 bases and J by 2 bases, leaving 11 bases between them.

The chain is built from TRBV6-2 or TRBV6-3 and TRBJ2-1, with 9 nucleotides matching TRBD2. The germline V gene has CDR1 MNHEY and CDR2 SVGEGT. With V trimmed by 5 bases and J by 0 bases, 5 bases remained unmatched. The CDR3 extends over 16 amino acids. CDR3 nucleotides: TGTGCCAGCAGTAAGACTAGCGGAGGCTCCTACAATGAGCAGTTCTTC. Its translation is CASSKTSGGSYNEQFF.

This chain's CDR3 is CASNPRGGQETQYF. The CDR3 DNA follows: TGTGCCAGCAACCCACGGGGGGGGCAAGAGACCCAGTACTTC. The chain employs TRBV2 and TRBJ2-5; TRBD2 matches 8 bases. The CDR3 is 14 residues long. V lost 7 bases to trimming and J lost 2 bases; unmatched junction nucleotides: 6. Germline V CDR1 and CDR2: SNHLY, FYNNEI.

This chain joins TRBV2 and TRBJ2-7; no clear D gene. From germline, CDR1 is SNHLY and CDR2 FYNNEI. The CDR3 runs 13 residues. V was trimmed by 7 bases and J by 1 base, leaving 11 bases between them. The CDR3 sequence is CASTPATSYEQYF. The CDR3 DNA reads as TGTGCCAGCACCCCGGCGACATCCTACGAGCAGTACTTC.

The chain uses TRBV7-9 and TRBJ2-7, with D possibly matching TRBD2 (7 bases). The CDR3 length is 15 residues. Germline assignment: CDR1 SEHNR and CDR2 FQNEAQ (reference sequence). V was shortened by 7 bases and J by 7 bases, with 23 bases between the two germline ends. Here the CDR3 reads CASTPRLGGPGEQYF. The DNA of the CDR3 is TGTGCCAGCACCCCACGACTGGGGGGGCCCGGAGAGCAGTACTTC.

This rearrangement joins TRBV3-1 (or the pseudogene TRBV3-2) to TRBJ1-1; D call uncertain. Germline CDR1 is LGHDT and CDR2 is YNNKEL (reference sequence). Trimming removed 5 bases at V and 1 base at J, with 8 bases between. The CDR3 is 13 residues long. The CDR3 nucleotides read TGTGCCAGCAGCAAGACGGGGAACACTGAAGCTTTCTTT. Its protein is CASSKTGNTEAFF.

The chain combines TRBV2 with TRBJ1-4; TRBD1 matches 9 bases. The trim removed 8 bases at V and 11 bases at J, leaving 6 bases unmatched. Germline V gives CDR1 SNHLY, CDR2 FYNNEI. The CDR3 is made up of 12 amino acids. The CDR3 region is CASAGTGLKLFF. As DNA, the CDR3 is TGTGCCAGCGCCGGGACAGGGCTTAAACTGTTTTTT.